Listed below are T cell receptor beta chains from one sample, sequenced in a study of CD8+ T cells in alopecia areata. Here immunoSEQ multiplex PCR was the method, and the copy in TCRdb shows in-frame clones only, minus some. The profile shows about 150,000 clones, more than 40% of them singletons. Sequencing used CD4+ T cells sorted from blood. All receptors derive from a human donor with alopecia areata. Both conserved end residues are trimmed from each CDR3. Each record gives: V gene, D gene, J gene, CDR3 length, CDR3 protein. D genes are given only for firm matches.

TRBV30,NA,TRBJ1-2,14,AWSVPSRQDNYGYT
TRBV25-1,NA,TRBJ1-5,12,ASSSTGTNQPQH
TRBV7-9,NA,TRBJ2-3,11,ASRLTGPDTQY
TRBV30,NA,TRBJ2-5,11,AWSVGAEATQY
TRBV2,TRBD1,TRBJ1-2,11,ASSGQLQYGYT
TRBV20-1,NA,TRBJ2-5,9,SAWERETQY
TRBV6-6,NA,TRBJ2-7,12,ASSPDRSSYEQY
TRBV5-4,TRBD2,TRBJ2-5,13,ASRGGGLAGETQY
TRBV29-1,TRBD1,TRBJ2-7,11,SVLGTGMYEQY
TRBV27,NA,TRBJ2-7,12,ASSLRRDSYEQY
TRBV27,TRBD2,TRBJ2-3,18,ASSTGTSAIRTQGFDTQY
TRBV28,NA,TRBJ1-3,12,ASSPRDSGNTIY
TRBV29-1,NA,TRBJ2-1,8,SVGGNEQF
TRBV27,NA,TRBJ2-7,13,ASSINPGTNYEQY
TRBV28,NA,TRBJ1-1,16,ASSLFGGVVSMNTEAF
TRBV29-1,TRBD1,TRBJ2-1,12,SVTGQGVINEQF
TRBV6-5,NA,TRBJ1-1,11,ASTLGRRTEAF
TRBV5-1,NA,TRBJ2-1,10,ASYFSYNEQF
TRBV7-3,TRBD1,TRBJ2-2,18,ASSLMPPGQGSANTGELF
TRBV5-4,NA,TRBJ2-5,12,ASSLERGGETQY
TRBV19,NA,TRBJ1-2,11,ASSREGGYGYT
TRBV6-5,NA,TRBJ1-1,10,AIGEMNTEAF
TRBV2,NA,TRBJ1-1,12,ASSLGEPNTEAF
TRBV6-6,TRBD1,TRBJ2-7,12,ASSYGTAAYEQY
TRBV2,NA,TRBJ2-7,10,ASSVDGYEQY
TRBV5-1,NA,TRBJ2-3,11,ASSLAGVDTQY
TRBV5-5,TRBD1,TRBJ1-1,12,ASSSETGRTEAF
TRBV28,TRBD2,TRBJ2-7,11,ASRARGAYEQY
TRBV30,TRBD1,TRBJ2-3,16,AWSGGTGGGHSTDTQY
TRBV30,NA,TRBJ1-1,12,AWSRQQGGTEAF
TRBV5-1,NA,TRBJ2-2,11,ASAISNTGELF
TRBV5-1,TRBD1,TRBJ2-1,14,ATSSMGQSSYNEQF
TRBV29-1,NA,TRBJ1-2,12,SATRTVTNYGYT
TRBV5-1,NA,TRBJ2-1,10,ASSTHREVQF
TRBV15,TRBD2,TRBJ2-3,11,ATGTSVTDTQY
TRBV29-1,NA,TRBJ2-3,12,SVRPRLRTDTQY
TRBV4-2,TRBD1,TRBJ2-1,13,ASSQEGQRGNEQF
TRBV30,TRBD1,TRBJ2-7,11,AWTPGTDLDQY
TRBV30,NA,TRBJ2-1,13,AWSVQARSYNEQF
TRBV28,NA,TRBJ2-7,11,ASSDPMVHEQY
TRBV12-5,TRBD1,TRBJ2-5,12,ASGHDRAWETQY
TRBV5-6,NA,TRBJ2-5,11,ASSLDEQETQY
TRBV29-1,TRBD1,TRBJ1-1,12,SVATGNWYTEAF
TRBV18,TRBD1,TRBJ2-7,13,ASSPGTGISYEQY
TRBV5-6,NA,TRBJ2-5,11,ASSLDEQETQY
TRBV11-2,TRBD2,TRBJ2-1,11,ASSLRREAPPV
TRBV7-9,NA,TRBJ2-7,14,ASSSPGGGTTYEQY
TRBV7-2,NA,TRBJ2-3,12,ASSLAGLFDTQY
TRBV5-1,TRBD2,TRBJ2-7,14,ASSLGSSGRLPEQY
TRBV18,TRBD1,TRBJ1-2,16,ASSLGGTGGSGDYGYT
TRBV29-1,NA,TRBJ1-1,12,SVESGGVRTEAF
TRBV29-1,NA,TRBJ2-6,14,SVEVRTESGANVLT
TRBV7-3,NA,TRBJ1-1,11,ASSLTIDREAF